This TCR beta chain was obtained from a study of T-cell memory formation after mild COVID-19. Whole-study context: Largely, the TCR clusters proved donor specific.

V lost 6 bases and J 1 base, leaving 9 bases between the germline ends. Germline V gene sequence: CDR1 DFQATT, CDR2 SNEGSKA (reference sequence). The CDR3 contains 12 residues. This clonotype was picked up a small number of times. What it recognizes is unknown. Whole-study results and caveats: Pre-infection memory contained some responding clones, which suggested that cross-reactive memory had joined.

Using its own MiXCR run on the 5' RACE reads, TCRdb lists one record per CDR3 protein. The sample contains 390,000 or so distinct CDR3 sequences, more than 15% of which appear only once. This receptor was obtained from a man aged 18 to 29 who had mild COVID-19 (a few samples of this study predate the infection). Cell type and time point are not known. V is TRBV20-1 and J is TRBJ1-2; the D is unclear. Sequenced sample: PBMCs or a T cell subset sorted from them (not recorded which). CDR3 residues: CSARDLNYGYTF. The CDR3 coding sequence is TGCAGTGCCCGTGACCTTAACTATGGCTACACCTTC.